Listed here is a single T cell receptor (beta chain). Its specificity is unknown. The ends were cut back, 10 bases at V and 1 base at J, with 13 bases in the middle. Germline V CDR1 and CDR2: SNHLY, FYNNEI. The length of the CDR3 is 13 residues. TCRdb passed the reads through MiXCR, listing each CDR3 protein once. The profile shows approximately 910,000 distinct CDR3 sequences, roughly 30% of them singletons. These data originate in a study of T cell repertoires in cytomegalovirus infection. The source is a human donor in good health (CMV status not recorded). Some clones in this sample may be carry-over from other donors' samples. This rearrangement joins TRBV2 to TRBJ1-1; D perhaps matches TRBD1 (5 bases). The input for sequencing was cultured CD8+ T cells from PBMCs, taken from culture after CMV antigen stimulation. CDR3 DNA sequence: TGTGCCATTGACACAGGAGCGAACACTGAAGCTTTCTTT. Translated, it gives CAIDTGANTEAFF.